The 23 T cell receptor beta chains below were found in one sample sequenced in a study of cytomegalovirus exposure and HLA in healthy donors. PCR used 60 Vbeta primers and 13 Jbeta primers. The data were produced by immunoSEQ multiplex PCR, yet TCRdb's version contains in-frame clones alone and is incomplete. The table lists 120,000 or so clones, 15% to 20% of them singletons. The sample consisted of PBMCs. These receptors all stem from a female donor in good health and CMV-seropositive.

The chain couples TRBV15 to TRBJ2-7; possible D gene TRBD1, 6 bases. CDR1 and CDR2 from the germline V gene are LNHNV and YYDKDF (reference sequence). The CDR3 contains 18 residues. Trimming left V 0 bases short and J 1 base short, with 19 bases between. The CDR3 DNA reads as TGTGCCACCAGCAGAGATCAGAGGTTAGGTAGGGGGTCCTACGAGCAGTACTTC. Translated: CATSRDQRLGRGSYEQYF.

CDR3 protein: CASSPRGQSEQYF. For the CDR3, the DNA is TGTGCCAGCAGCCCCAGGGGGCAGAGCGAGCAGTACTTC. This rearrangement joins TRBV7-9 to TRBJ2-7, with 8 bases aligning to TRBD1. The CDR3 loop spans 13 amino acids. After removal of 5 bases from V and 6 bases from J, the junction contained 6 bases not matched to a gene. Germline V lookup: CDR1 SEHNR, CDR2 FQNEAQ (reference sequence).

The chain links TRBV19 to TRBJ1-1; D possibly corresponds to TRBD1 (5 bases). The CDR3 extends over 16 amino acids. V was pared by 11 bases and J by 1 base, with 23 bases between. Germline CDR1 LNHDA, CDR2 SQIVND (reference sequence). CDR3 in amino acids: CASKGPNTGWNTEAFF. Written as DNA, the CDR3 is TGTGCCTCAAAAGGGCCGAATACAGGATGGAACACTGAAGCTTTCTTT.

This CDR3 is CASHPTGQGQFNEKLFF. CDR3 nucleotide sequence: TGCGCCAGCCACCCCACCGGACAGGGGCAATTTAATGAAAAACTGTTTTTT. The V and J genes are TRBV5-1 and TRBJ1-4; 9 bases are a match to TRBD1. V lost 7 bases to trimming and J lost 4 bases; unmatched junction nucleotides: 14. The CDR3 loop spans 17 amino acids. From germline, CDR1 is SGHRS and CDR2 YFSETQ.

The chain couples TRBV11-1 to TRBJ2-7; D remains unclear. Deletions cut 1 base from V and 3 bases from J, with 10 bases between. Germline loops: CDR1 SGHAT, CDR2 FQDESV (reference sequence). The CDR3 is 14 residues long. The chain's CDR3 is CASSLGLLDYEQYF. The CDR3 DNA reads TGTGCCAGCAGCTTAGGGCTGCTAGACTACGAGCAGTACTTC. Looking up the rest from reference TRBV11-1 and TRBJ2-7 gives the full variable domain: EAEVAQSPRYKITEKSQAVAFWCDPISGHATLYWYRQILGQGPELLVQFQDESVVDDSQLPKDRFSAERLKGVDSTLKIQPAELGDSAMYLCASSLGLLDYEQYFGPGTRLTVT.

This clone was seen a handful of times. The rearrangement joins TRBV10-2 to TRBJ2-1; 7 bases align to TRBD2. The germline CDR1 and CDR2 sequences are WSHSY and SAAADI. J lost 6 bases, V lost 2 bases, and 7 bases had no gene match. The CDR3 spans 15 residues. The CDR3 spells CASSEGSGERNEQFF. CDR3 nucleotide sequence: TGCGCCAGCAGTGAGGGGAGCGGGGAACGCAATGAGCAGTTCTTC.

The chain carries TRBV7-9 and TRBJ1-1; D uncertain. The CDR3 length is 16 residues. Germline-derived CDR1 and CDR2 are SEHNR and FQNEAQ (reference sequence). V was trimmed by 0 bases and J by 0 bases, leaving 11 bases between them. The CDR3 DNA is TGTGCCAGCAGCTTAGCGCAATGGCGGATGAACACTGAAGCTTTCTTT. Translation gives CASSLAQWRMNTEAFF.

This clone was detected only a few times. CDR3 bases: TGTGCCAGCAGTACCCGCCAGGGAGGCACTGAAGCTTTCTTT. Amino acids: CASSTRQGGTEAFF. The chain recombines TRBV6-5 with TRBJ1-1; perhaps TRBD1 as D (5 bases). The V end lost 5 bases, the J end lost 4 bases, and 14 bases lay between the germline ends. This CDR3 comprises 14 residues. The germline V gene encodes CDR1 MNHEY and CDR2 SVGAGI.

This clone was recorded a few times. The V and J genes are TRBV4-3 and TRBJ2-2; the D is unclear. The germline CDR1 and CDR2 sequences are LGHNA and YSLEER. V was pared by 0 bases and J by 3 bases, with 11 bases between. The CDR3 runs 16 residues. CDR3 coding DNA: TGCGCCAGCAGCCAAGAAATTACTGATTACACCGGGGAGCTGTTTTTT. This sequence encodes CASSQEITDYTGELFF.

The chain employs TRBV5-1 and TRBJ1-3; D unresolved. V lost 1 base and J 0 bases, leaving 8 bases between the germline ends. The germline V gene encodes CDR1 SGHRS and CDR2 YFSETQ. This CDR3 spans 15 amino acids. This chain's CDR3 is CASSLFGVSGNTIYF. The CDR3 DNA reads TGCGCCAGCAGCTTGTTCGGGGTCTCTGGAAACACCATATATTTT.

The chain employs TRBV15 and TRBJ2-6, with D maybe TRBD1 (6 bases). Germline V gene sequence: CDR1 LNHNV, CDR2 YYDKDF (reference sequence). The V end lost 0 bases, the J end lost 0 bases, and 6 bases lay between the germline ends. CDR3 length equals 16 residues. DNA of the CDR3: TGTGCCACCAGCAGAGAACAGGGCTCTGGGGCCAACGTCCTGACTTTC. Protein sequence: CATSREQGSGANVLTF.

This chain joins TRBV10-3 and TRBJ2-7, with D maybe TRBD1 (5 bases). V was clipped by 8 bases and J by 1 base, with 15 bases between them. The CDR3 is 14 residues long. The germline V gene has CDR1 ENHRY and CDR2 SYGVKD. Here the CDR3 DNA reads TGTGCCATCTCCATGGGGCAAGCGTCCTACGAGCAGTACTTC. Translating gives CAISMGQASYEQYF.

This rearrangement joins TRBV9 to TRBJ2-2, with 8 bases that match TRBD1. The CDR3 is made up of 16 amino acids. V shed 1 base and J 4 bases; nucleotides not matched to a gene: 6. CDR1 SGDLS and CDR2 YYNGEE come from the germline V gene. Here the CDR3 DNA reads TGTGCCAGCAGCGTACAGGGGGCGCGGGGCACCGGGGAGCTGTTTTTT. It specifies CASSVQGARGTGELFF.

In this sample, this clone turned up a few times. V gene TRBV7-9 combines with J gene TRBJ2-6; D is uncertain. Trimming took 1 base from V and 0 from J, leaving 4 bases between them. Germline V gives CDR1 SEHNR, CDR2 FQNEAQ (reference sequence). The CDR3 is 15 residues long. The CDR3 loop is CASSLGLSGANVLTF. The CDR3 region has the DNA TGTGCCAGCAGCTTAGGGCTCTCTGGGGCCAACGTCCTGACTTTC. Filled out from reference TRBV7-9 and TRBJ2-6, the complete variable domain reads DTGVSQNPRHKITKRGQNVTFRCDPISEHNRLYWYRQTLGQGPEFLTYFQNEAQLEKSRLLSDRFSAERPKGSFSTLEIQRTEQGDSAMYLCASSLGLSGANVLTFGAGSRLTVL.

This clone showed up just a few times. The chain combines TRBV11-3 with TRBJ1-5; 8 bases align to TRBD1. The length of the CDR3 is 17 residues. J lost 0 bases, V lost 9 bases, and 13 bases had no gene match. CDR1 is SGHNT and CDR2 is YENEEA in the germline V gene. The chain's CDR3 is CARKNRGRGPSNQPQHF. The CDR3 DNA reads as TGTGCCAGAAAAAACCGGGGCAGGGGGCCTAGCAATCAGCCCCAGCATTTT.

The rearrangement links TRBV20-1 to TRBJ1-1; weak D call: TRBD1 (6 bases). The CDR3 runs to 10 residues. Trimming shortened V by 3 bases and J by 11 bases, and 10 bases separated the two germline ends. Germline V CDR1 and CDR2: DFQATT, SNEGSKA (reference sequence). The CDR3 bases are TGCAGTGCTAGGCAGGGGATTGCTTTCTTT. This gives the protein CSARQGIAFF.

This clone turned up a few times. This chain connects TRBV6-1 to TRBJ2-7, with 7 bases lining up with TRBD1. Trimming took 5 bases from V and 2 from J; bases not matched to a gene: 6. CDR1 is MNHNS and CDR2 is SASEGT in the germline V gene. The CDR3 sequence is 14 residues long. CDR3 loop: CASSWTGPTYEQYF. The DNA for the CDR3 is TGTGCCAGCAGTTGGACAGGTCCCACCTACGAGCAGTACTTC.

The CDR3: CSVVGQGAGEQYF. In nucleotides, the CDR3 is TGCAGCGTTGTCGGACAGGGGGCGGGTGAGCAGTACTTC. The genes are TRBV29-1 and TRBJ2-7; TRBD1 agrees at 11 bases. After removal of 4 bases from V and 7 bases from J, the junction contained 6 bases not matched to a gene. This CDR3 spans 13 amino acids. The V gene's germline CDR1 is SQVTM and CDR2 ANQGSEA.

This clone was found a few times. This chain joins TRBV7-9 and TRBJ1-4; 7 positions agree with TRBD1. This CDR3 has 17 amino acids. Germline CDR1 and CDR2: SEHNR and FQNEAQ (reference sequence). J was trimmed by 1 base and V by 5 bases; bases with no gene match: 10. CDR3 nucleotides: TGTGCCAGCAGCACTTACAGGGGTGGAGGAACTAATGAAAAACTGTTTTTT. Translated, it gives CASSTYRGGGTNEKLFF.

This clone was detected only a few times. The chain is built from TRBV30 and TRBJ2-3; D perhaps matches TRBD1 (7 bases). Germline lookup yields CDR1 GTSNPN and CDR2 SVGIG (reference sequence). The V and J ends lost 4 bases and 9 bases respectively, with 17 bases between them. CDR3 length equals 13 residues. The CDR3 reads CAWTRGDTPTQYF. CDR3 sequence (DNA): TGTGCCTGGACCAGGGGGGACACCCCGACGCAGTATTTT.

This rearrangement joins TRBV2 to TRBJ1-1; 7 positions match TRBD1. The length of the CDR3 is 13 residues. With V trimmed by 7 bases and J by 4 bases, 6 bases remained unmatched. Germline V CDR1 and CDR2: SNHLY, FYNNEI. The CDR3 nucleotides read TGTGCCAGCAAGGCCAGGGGGGCCACTGAAGCTTTCTTT. Protein product: CASKARGATEAFF.

This clone has only a few counts. V usage is TRBV2 and J usage is TRBJ2-3; 8 bases agree with TRBD1. The CDR3 extends over 15 amino acids. CDR1 and CDR2 (germline): SNHLY, FYNNEI. V dropped 6 bases and J dropped 3; count of bases not matched to a gene: 8. CDR3 DNA sequence: TGTGCCAGCAGGATCCGGGACAGGACGACAGATACGCAGTATTTT. This sequence encodes CASRIRDRTTDTQYF.

In this sample, this clone turned up a few times. The V call is TRBV4-3, the J call TRBJ1-6, with TRBD1 matching over 9 bases. V lost 1 base and J lost 5; bases outside the gene matches: 6. This CDR3 contains 17 residues. Germline V gene data show CDR1 as LGHNA and CDR2 as YSLEER. The chain's CDR3 is CASSQVGGQGHNSPLHF. The DNA of the CDR3 is TGCGCCAGCAGCCAAGTTGGCGGACAGGGGCATAATTCACCCCTCCACTTT.